This T cell receptor (beta chain) was sequenced for a study of T cells in tuberculosis (dated by TCRdb to the late 2010s). Looking at the study overall: To characterize T cells specific for the mycobacterial lipid antigen glucose monomycolate (GMM), the study used CD1B tetramers together with high-throughput TCR immunosequencing. IGRA-negative adolescents, IGRA-positive adolescents with latent tuberculosis and adults with active tuberculosis, more than 9 per group, were compared in a South African clinical cohort.

The immunoSEQ multiplex PCR assay was used to generate TCR libraries, with TCR-beta and/or TCR-alpha/delta assays applied to each sample. The amplified TCR libraries were sequenced on the Illumina high-throughput platform. The original methods were these. Clustering and dimensionality reduction were performed using pairwise TCRdist distances among GMM-specific receptors from ex vivo sorted or in vitro expanded T cells. Each clinical repertoire was scored by mean NN-distance, the average TCRdist to the nearest 10% of tetramer-positive reference sequences. To compute GEM TCR motif frequency, the fraction of unique TCRs matching known GEM sequences by V/J usage and CDR3 length was calculated. Active tuberculosis was classified by linear discriminant analysis with leave-one-out cross-validation, implemented in scikit-learn. This immuneACCESS table, as held by TCRdb, lists in-frame sequences with V and J called but not all clones. Of the missing ones, under half trace to an unresolved V gene in checked studies; the others have no known cause. That table supplies the V and J calls and clone size; D and trimming were determined from the DNA. For this sample the table gives over 25,000 clones, of which around 95% were detected only once. The ten biggest clones cover under 3% of the sample.

Paper-wide results and their limitations: Clinical samples were selected based on the availability of cryopreserved specimens, with adults included as active tuberculosis cases and adolescents included as controls. Smaller mean NN-distances to GMM-specific TCRs were observed in active tuberculosis TCR-alpha repertoires than in IGRA-negative controls, suggesting clonal expansion of GMM-specific TCRs. The smaller NN-distances were partly driven by shorter CDR3-alpha lengths in active tuberculosis patients, and the difference for TCR-beta did not reach statistical significance. A classifier using the diverse GMM-specific repertoire reached 87% accuracy (AUROC about 0.91), compared with approximately 70% accuracy using GEM motif frequencies.

At study entry, adolescents were screened for latent tuberculosis infection by tuberculin skin test and QuantiFERON-TB GOLD In-Tube IGRA. Immunosequencing was performed on unsorted cryopreserved PBMC, with around 100,000 T cells per clinical donor covered on average. Eleven high schools in the Worcester region of the Western Cape, South Africa, served as enrollment sites for adolescents aged 12 to 18 years. Roughly 10 adolescents infected with M. tuberculosis and about ten uninfected adolescents were chosen and matched for age and sex. PBMC from adolescents were isolated by density centrifugation from freshly drawn heparinized blood and were then cryopreserved. Concerning this clone: Its antigen is not yet known. Base quality data are lacking; no much larger clone is found one base away.

The germline V end is reduced by 3 bases and the J end by 9 bases; junction bases left unmatched: 15. Via the germline V gene, CDR1 is MNHNS and CDR2 SASEGT. The CDR3 numbers 16 residues from cysteine through phenylalanine. Of the read, only the CDR3 DNA is kept; its 48 bases are in frame from base 1. The sequence was collected from a donor aged 10 to 29 with latent tuberculosis or without tuberculosis infection. Rearrangement joined TRBV6-1 to TRBJ2-7; 9 bases in the middle match TRBD1. The specimen sequenced was PBMCs. Read as DNA, the sequence is TGTGCCAGCAGTGACGGTTGGGGACAGGGTTGGGGAGGGCAGTACTTC. This translates into CASSDGWGQGWGGQYF.